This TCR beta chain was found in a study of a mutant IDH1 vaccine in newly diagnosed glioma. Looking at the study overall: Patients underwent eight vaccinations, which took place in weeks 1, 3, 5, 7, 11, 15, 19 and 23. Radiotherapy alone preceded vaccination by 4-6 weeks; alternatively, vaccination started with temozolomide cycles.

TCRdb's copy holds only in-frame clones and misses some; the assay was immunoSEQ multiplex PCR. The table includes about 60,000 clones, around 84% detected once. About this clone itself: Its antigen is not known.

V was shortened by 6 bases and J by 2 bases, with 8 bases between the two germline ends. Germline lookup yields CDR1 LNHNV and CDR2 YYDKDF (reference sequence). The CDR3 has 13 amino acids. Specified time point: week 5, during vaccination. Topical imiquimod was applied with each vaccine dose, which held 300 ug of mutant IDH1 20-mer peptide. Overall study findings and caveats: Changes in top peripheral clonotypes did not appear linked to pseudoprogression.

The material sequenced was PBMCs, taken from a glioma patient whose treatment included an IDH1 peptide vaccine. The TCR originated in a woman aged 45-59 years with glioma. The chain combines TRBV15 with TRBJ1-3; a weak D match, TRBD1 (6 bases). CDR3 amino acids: CATRAGAGNTIYF. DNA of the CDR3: TGTGCCACCAGGGCAGGGGCTGGAAACACCATATATTTT.